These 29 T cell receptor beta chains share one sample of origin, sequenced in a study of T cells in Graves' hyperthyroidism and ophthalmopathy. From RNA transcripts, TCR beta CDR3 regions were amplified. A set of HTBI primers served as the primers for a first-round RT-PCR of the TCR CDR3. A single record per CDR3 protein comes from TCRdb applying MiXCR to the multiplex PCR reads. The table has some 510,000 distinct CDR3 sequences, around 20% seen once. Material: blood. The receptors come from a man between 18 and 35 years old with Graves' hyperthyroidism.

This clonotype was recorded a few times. The CDR3, as DNA: TGTGCCAGCAGTACGAGGGACTCCCCCACCGGGGAGCTGTTTTTT. Protein: CASSTRDSPTGELFF. The chain links TRBV12-3 or TRBV12-4 to TRBJ2-2; TRBD2 is a possible D gene (6 bases). This CDR3 has 15 amino acids. V shed 5 bases and J shed 4 bases, with 14 bases lying between them.

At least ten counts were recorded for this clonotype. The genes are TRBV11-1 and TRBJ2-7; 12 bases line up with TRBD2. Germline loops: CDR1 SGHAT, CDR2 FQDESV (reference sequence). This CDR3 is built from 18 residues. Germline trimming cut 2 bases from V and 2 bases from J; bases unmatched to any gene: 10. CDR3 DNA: TGTGCCAGCAGCTTACCGACTAGCGGGGGCCCGACGACCTACGAGCAGTACTTC. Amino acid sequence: CASSLPTSGGPTTYEQYF. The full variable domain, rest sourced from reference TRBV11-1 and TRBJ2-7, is EAEVAQSPRYKITEKSQAVAFWCDPISGHATLYWYRQILGQGPELLVQFQDESVVDDSQLPKDRFSAERLKGVDSTLKIQPAELGDSAMYLCASSLPTSGGPTTYEQYFGPGTRLTVT.

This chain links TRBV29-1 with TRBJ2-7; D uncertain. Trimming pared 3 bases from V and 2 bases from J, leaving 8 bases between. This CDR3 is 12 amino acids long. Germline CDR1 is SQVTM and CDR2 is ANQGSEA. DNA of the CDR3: TGCAGCGTTGACGGGCAGACCTACGAGCAGTACTTC. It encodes CSVDGQTYEQYF.

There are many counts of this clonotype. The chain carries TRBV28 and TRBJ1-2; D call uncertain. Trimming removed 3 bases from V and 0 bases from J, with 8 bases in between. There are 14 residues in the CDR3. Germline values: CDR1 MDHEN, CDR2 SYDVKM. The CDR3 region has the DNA TGTGCCAGCAGTTTCCACAGCACTAACTATGGCTACACCTTC. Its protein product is CASSFHSTNYGYTF.

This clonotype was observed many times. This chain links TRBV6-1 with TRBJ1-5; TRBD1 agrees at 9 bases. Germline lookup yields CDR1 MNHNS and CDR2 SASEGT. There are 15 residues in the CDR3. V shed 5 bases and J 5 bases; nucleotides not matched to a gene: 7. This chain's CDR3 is CASSPPRQGDQPQHF. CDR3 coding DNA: TGTGCCAGCAGTCCTCCCCGACAGGGGGATCAGCCCCAGCATTTT.

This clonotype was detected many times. CDR3 DNA: TGTGCCAGCAGTTACTCCTGGCAGGGCGGGAACGAGCAGTACTTC. Translating it yields CASSYSWQGGNEQYF. The chain links TRBV6-5 to TRBJ2-7, with D possibly matching TRBD2 (6 bases). The V and J ends lost 0 bases and 5 bases respectively, with 14 bases between them. CDR3 length equals 15 residues. The germline gives CDR1 MNHEY, CDR2 SVGAGI.

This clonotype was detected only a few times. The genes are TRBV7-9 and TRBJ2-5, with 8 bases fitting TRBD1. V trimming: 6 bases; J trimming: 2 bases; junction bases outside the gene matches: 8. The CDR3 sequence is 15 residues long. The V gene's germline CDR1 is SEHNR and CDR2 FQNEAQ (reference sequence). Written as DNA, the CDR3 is TGTGCCAGCAGACCCGGACAGGGAGGACAAGAGACCCAGTACTTC. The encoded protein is CASRPGQGGQETQYF.

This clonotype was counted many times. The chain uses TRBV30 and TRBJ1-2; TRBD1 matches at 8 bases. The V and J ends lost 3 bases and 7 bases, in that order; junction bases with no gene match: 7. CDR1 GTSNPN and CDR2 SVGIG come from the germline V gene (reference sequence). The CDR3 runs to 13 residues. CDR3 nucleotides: TGTGCCTGGAGCGCACAGGGGGGGCTTGGCTACACCTTC. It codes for CAWSAQGGLGYTF. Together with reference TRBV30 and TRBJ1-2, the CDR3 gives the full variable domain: SQTIHQWPATLVQPVGSPLSLECTVEGTSNPNLYWYRQAAGRGLQLLFYSVGIGQISSEVPQNLSASRPQDRQFILSSKKLLLSDSGFYLCAWSAQGGLGYTFGSGTRLTVV.

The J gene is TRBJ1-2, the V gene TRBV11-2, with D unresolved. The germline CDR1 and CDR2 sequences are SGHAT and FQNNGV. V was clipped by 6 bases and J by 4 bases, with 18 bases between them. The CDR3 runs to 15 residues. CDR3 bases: TGTGCCAGCAGTTCCCTACACCGAGACACCTATGGCTACACCTTC. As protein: CASSSLHRDTYGYTF.

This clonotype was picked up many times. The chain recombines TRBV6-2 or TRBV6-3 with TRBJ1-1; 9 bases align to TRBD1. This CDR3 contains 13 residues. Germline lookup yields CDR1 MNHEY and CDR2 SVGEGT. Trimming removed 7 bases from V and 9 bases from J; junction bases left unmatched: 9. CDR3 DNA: TGTGCCAGCAATACAGGGGGCAGTCGGCAAGCTTTCTTT. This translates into CASNTGGSRQAFF.

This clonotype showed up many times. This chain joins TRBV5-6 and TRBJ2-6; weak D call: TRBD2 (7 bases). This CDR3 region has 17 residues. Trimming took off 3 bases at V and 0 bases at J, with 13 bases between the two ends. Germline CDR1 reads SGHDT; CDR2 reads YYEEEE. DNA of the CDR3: TGTGCCAGCAGCTCGGGAGGACAGAACTCTGGGGCCAACGTCCTGACTTTC. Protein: CASSSGGQNSGANVLTF.

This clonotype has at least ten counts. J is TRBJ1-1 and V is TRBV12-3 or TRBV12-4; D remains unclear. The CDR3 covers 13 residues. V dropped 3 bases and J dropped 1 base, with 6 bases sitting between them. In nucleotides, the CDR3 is TGTGCCAGCAGTTTTAAAGAGAACACTGAAGCTTTCTTT. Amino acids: CASSFKENTEAFF.

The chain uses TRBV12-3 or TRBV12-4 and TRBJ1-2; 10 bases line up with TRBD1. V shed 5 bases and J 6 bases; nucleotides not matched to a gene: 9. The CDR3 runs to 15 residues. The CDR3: CASSARQGASNGYTF. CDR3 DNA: TGTGCCAGCAGTGCTCGACAGGGGGCCTCCAATGGCTACACCTTC.

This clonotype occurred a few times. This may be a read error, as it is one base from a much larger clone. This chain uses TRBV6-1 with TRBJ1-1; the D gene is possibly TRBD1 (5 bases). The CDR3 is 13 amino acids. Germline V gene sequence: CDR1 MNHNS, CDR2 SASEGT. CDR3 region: CASSTPGNTEACF. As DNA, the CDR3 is TGTGCCAGCAGTACCCCAGGGAACACTGAAGCTTGCTTT.

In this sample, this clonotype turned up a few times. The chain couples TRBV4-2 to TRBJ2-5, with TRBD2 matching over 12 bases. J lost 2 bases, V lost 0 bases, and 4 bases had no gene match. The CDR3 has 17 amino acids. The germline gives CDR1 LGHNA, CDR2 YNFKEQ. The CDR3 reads CASSQDGGLAGQETQYF. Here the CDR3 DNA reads TGTGCCAGCAGCCAAGATGGTGGACTAGCGGGACAAGAGACCCAGTACTTC.

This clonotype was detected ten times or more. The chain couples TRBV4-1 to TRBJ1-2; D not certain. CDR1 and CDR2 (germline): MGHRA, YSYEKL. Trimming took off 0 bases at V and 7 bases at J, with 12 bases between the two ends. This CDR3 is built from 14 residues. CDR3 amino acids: CASSQDGQSGGYTF. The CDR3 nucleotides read TGCGCCAGCAGCCAAGATGGGCAGAGTGGTGGCTACACCTTC.

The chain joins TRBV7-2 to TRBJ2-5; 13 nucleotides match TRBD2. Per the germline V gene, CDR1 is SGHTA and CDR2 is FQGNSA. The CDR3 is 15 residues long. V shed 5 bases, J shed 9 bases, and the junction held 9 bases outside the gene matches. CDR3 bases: TGTGCCAGCAGCATCTGGACTAGCGGGGGTCGGGCCCAGTACTTC. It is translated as CASSIWTSGGRAQYF.

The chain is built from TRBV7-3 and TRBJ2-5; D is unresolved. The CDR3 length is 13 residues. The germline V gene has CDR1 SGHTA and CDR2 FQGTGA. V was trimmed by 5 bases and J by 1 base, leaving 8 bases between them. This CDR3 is CASSPRAQETQYF. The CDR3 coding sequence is TGTGCCAGCAGCCCCCGAGCCCAAGAGACCCAGTACTTC.

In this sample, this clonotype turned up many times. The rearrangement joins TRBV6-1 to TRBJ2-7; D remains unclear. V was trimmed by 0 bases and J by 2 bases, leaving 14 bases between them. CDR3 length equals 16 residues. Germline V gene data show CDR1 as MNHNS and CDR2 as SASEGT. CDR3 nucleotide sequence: TGTGCCAGCAGTGAAGCTCACAGTTTCACAGCCTACGAGCAGTACTTC. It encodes CASSEAHSFTAYEQYF.

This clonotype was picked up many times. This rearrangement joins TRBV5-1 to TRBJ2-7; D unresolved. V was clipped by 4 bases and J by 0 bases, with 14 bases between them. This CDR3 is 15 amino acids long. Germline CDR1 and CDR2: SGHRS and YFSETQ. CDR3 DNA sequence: TGCGCCAGCAGCGATGTCACAGAATTCTCCTACGAGCAGTACTTC. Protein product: CASSDVTEFSYEQYF.

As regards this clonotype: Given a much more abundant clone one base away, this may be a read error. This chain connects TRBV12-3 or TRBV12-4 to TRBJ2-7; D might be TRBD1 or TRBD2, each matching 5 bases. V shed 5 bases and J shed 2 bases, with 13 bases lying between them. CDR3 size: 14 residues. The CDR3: CASSPGASAYEQYF. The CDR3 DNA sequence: TGTGCCAGCAGTCCCGGGGCATCGGCCTACGAGCAGTACTTC.

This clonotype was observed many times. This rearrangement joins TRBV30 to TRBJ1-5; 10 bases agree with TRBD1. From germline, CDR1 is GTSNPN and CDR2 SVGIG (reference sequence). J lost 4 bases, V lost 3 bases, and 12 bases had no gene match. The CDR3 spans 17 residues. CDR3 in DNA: TGTGCCTGGAGCCCCCCTTGGGACAGGGGCGGAAATCAGCCCCAGCATTTT. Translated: CAWSPPWDRGGNQPQHF.

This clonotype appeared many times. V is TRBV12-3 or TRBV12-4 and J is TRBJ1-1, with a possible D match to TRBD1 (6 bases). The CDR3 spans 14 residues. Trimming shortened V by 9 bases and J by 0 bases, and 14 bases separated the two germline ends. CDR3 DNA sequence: TGTGCCAGTACTCACGGGGGCATGAACACTGAAGCTTTCTTT. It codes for CASTHGGMNTEAFF.

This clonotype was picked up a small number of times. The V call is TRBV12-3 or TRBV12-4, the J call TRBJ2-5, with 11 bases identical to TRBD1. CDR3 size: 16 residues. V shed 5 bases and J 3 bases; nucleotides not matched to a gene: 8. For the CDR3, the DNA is TGTGCCAGCAGTCGGGCCGGGACAGGGGGAAAAGAGACCCAGTACTTC. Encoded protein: CASSRAGTGGKETQYF.

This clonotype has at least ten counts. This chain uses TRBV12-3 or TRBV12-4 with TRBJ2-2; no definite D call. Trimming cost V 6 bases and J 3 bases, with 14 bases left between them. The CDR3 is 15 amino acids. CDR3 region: CASRGDLDYTGELFF. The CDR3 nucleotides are TGTGCCAGCAGAGGAGACCTAGACTACACCGGGGAGCTGTTTTTT.

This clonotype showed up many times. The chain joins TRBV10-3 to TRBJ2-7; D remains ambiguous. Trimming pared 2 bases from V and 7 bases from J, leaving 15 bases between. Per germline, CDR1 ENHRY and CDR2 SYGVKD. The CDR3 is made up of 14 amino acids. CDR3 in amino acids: CAISEVREAGEQYF. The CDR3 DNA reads TGTGCCATCAGTGAGGTTAGGGAAGCCGGAGAGCAGTACTTC.

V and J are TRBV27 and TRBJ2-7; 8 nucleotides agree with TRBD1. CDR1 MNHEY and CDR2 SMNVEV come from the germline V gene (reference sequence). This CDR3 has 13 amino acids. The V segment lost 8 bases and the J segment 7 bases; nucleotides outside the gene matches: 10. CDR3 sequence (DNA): TGTGCCAGCGGACAGGGTACGGGGGAAGAGCAGTACTTC. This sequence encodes CASGQGTGEEQYF.

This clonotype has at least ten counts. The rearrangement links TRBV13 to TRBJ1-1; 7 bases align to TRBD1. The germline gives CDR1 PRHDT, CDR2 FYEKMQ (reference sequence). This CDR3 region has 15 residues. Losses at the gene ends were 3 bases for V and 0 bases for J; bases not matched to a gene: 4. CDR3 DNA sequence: TGTGCCAGCAGCTTTCTGGGACAGTTGAACACTGAAGCTTTCTTT. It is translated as CASSFLGQLNTEAFF.

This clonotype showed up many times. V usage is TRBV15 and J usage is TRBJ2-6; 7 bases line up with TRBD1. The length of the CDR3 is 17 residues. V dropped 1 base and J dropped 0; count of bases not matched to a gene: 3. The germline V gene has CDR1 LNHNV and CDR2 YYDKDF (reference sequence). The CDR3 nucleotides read TGTGCCACCAGCAGAGGACAGGGCCTCTCTGGGGCCAACGTCCTGACTTTC. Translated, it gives CATSRGQGLSGANVLTF. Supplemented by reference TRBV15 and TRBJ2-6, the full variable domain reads DAMVIQNPRYQVTQFGKPVTLSCSQTLNHNVMYWYQQKSSQAPKLLFHYYDKDFNNEADTPDNFQSRRPNTSFCFLDIRSPGLGDTAMYLCATSRGQGLSGANVLTFGAGSRLTVL.